The 5 T cell receptor beta chains below were found in one sample sequenced in a study of cytomegalovirus exposure and HLA in healthy donors. Produced via immunoSEQ multiplex PCR; TCRdb's table is partial and in-frame only. The table includes about 120,000 clones, around 87% detected once. Sequencing used PBMCs. The receptors shown here come from a woman between 18 and 29 years old in good health and CMV-seropositive.

In this sample, this clone turned up once. This chain links TRBV19 with TRBJ1-1; 9 bases map to TRBD1. There are 15 residues in the CDR3. V dropped 7 bases and J dropped 0; count of bases not matched to a gene: 6. Germline V CDR1 and CDR2: LNHDA, SQIVND (reference sequence). CDR3 coding DNA: TGTGCCAGTAAGGGGACAGGGCCCTTGAACACTGAAGCTTTCTTT. Residues: CASKGTGPLNTEAFF.

The chain links TRBV28 to TRBJ2-3; D perhaps matches TRBD1 (6 bases). In germline, CDR1 is MDHEN, CDR2 SYDVKM. The CDR3 contains 12 residues. Trimming left V 6 bases short and J 6 bases short, with 10 bases between. The CDR3: CASRQGRDTQYF. As DNA, the CDR3 is TGTGCCAGCAGACAGGGTCGGGATACGCAGTATTTT.

This clone has just a few counts. This chain connects TRBV27 to TRBJ2-5; 8 nucleotides agree with TRBD2. The J segment lost 6 bases and the V segment lost 0 bases, leaving 9 bases of the junction unmatched. Germline V gene data show CDR1 as MNHEY and CDR2 as SMNVEV (reference sequence). The CDR3 is 16 residues long. The CDR3 region has the DNA TGTGCCAGCAGTTTATCAGGGACTAGGTTAGCAAAGACCCAGTACTTC. Translated: CASSLSGTRLAKTQYF.

The chain couples TRBV11-3 to TRBJ1-1; no firm D call. V dropped 5 bases and J dropped 6 bases, with 10 bases sitting between them. The germline V gene has CDR1 SGHNT and CDR2 YENEEA. The CDR3 consists of 12 residues. Written as DNA, the CDR3 is TGTGCCAGCAGCGGGCAAAAAGCTGAAGCTTTCTTT. Its protein is CASSGQKAEAFF. The entire variable domain, with the rest obtained from reference TRBV11-3 and TRBJ1-1, is as follows: EAGVVQSPRYKIIEKKQPVAFWCNPISGHNTLYWYLQNLGQGPELLIRYENEEAVDDSQLPKDRFSAERLKGVDSTLKIQPAELGDSAVYLCASSGQKAEAFFGQGTRLTVV.

V and J are TRBV15 and TRBJ2-7, with D possibly matching TRBD1 (6 bases). The CDR3 is 14 residues long. The germline V gene has CDR1 LNHNV and CDR2 YYDKDF (reference sequence). The germline V and J ends were trimmed by 0 bases and 6 bases, with 12 bases remaining between them. Here the CDR3 DNA reads TGTGCCACCAGCAGAGATAGAGGGGGATTCGAGCAGTACTTC. Its translation is CATSRDRGGFEQYF.